Listed below are T cell receptor beta chains from one sample, sequenced in a study of blood T cell repertoires in COVID-19. Data came from immunoSEQ multiplex PCR; TCRdb stores just in-frame clones and leaves some out. The table shows roughly 80,000 clones, with about 86% occurring only once. The material sequenced was peripheral blood. These receptors were obtained from a woman of 80 years or more with acute or convalescent COVID-19. Both conserved end residues are trimmed from each CDR3. Fields, in order: V gene, CDR3 protein.

TRBV11-2,ASSLGGTSRGNEQF
TRBV3-1/TRBV3-2,ASSPGVGGVAF
TRBV29-1,SVDEGNTGELF
TRBV9,ASSTYPDSSYEQY
TRBV2,ATKAGGDEQY
TRBV3-1/TRBV3-2,ASSQTGTEAF
TRBV5-1,ASSDSGYGTGELF
TRBV18,ASSPGTRHNEQF
TRBV10-3,AITEGQGISGNTIY
TRBV9,ASSVDDRAYGYT
TRBV9,ASSVSPGDPSYNEQF
TRBV11-2,ASSLDQGTDTQY
TRBV4-3,ASSQDLSSGAVGANVLT
TRBV19,ASSISRQLYGYT
TRBV5-6,ASSPIGFNEKLF
TRBV5-1,ASSTPSSGGGDNTQY
TRBV3-1/TRBV3-2,ASRVTGNSPLH
TRBV9,ASSVSRENTEAF
TRBV6-5,ASSSRTGNTEAF
TRBV6-5,ASSTLAGGETQY
TRBV10-3,ATAGRGTYEQY